This passage covers 7 T cell receptor beta chains from one sample sequenced in a study of regulatory T cells in long-lasting Graves disease (dated by TCRdb to the early 2020s). The method was multiplex PCR. Sequenced on an Illumina HiSeq 4000. To build TCR beta libraries, CDR3 regions were amplified by Arm-PCR using iRepertoire HTBI primers. TCRdb itself trimmed the public reads at Q25 with fastp, ran MiXCR and retained productive beta chains. When rows share a CDR3 protein, they turn into one entry using the most common DNA and genes. In this sample the table shows roughly 450,000 distinct CDR3 sequences, around 20% of which occur a single time. Over 7.5% of the sample belongs to the ten largest clones. The time point label for this specimen denotes: persistent/refractory GD, antithyroid drugs over 5 years with positive TRAb. For both TCR sequencing and RNA sequencing, RNA was extracted from PBMCs in TRIzol.

The sample was peripheral blood mononuclear cells (PBMCs), taken when the disease was refractory, from a patient treated with antithyroid drugs. The receptors come from a female donor with Graves disease.

This clonotype was found many times. CDR3 protein: CAWSGGITWYF. The CDR3 DNA sequence: TGTGCCTGGAGCGGAGGGATCACTTGGTACTTC. The chain is built from TRBV30 and TRBJ2-4; TRBD2 is a possible D gene (6 bases). This CDR3 spans 11 amino acids. Germline CDR1 reads GTSNPN; CDR2 reads SVGIG (reference sequence). V was cut by 3 bases and J by 15 bases, with 15 bases left in between.

This clonotype was detected ten times or more. V usage is TRBV12-3 or TRBV12-4 and J usage is TRBJ2-7; D might be TRBD1 (6 bases). V was cut by 5 bases and J by 6 bases, with 17 bases left in between. The CDR3 has 14 amino acids. The CDR3 nucleotides are TGTGCCAGCAGTCGTGGACAGCCCCACCGCGAGCAGTACTTC. Its translation: CASSRGQPHREQYF.

This clonotype was counted between two and nine times. The chain couples TRBV6-1 to TRBJ2-2; unclear D gene. The V end was cut by 5 bases, the J end by 5 bases, with 12 bases between. CDR3 size: 14 residues. Per the germline V gene, CDR1 is MNHNS and CDR2 is SASEGT. CDR3 DNA sequence: TGTGCCAGCAGTCCAATTTTCGGGACCGGGGAGCTGTTTTTT. Residues: CASSPIFGTGELFF.

The chain combines TRBV19 with TRBJ1-1; D ambiguous. Germline-derived CDR1 and CDR2 are LNHDA and SQIVND (reference sequence). Trimming took off 3 bases at V and 3 bases at J, with 8 bases between the two ends. The CDR3 sequence is 13 residues long. The CDR3 sequence is CASSMGYYTEAFF. As DNA, the CDR3 is TGTGCCAGTAGTATGGGATACTACACTGAAGCTTTCTTT.

This clonotype was counted only a few times. A junction end diverges from the germline sequence, so it may reflect a read error. This chain uses TRBV7-9 with TRBJ2-7; possibly TRBD2 for D (5 bases). The germline V gene encodes CDR1 SEHNR and CDR2 FQNEAQ (reference sequence). The CDR3 consists of 15 residues. The CDR3 spells CASGLLGQEVDEQYF. CDR3 bases: TGTGCCAGCGGCTTACTGGGCCAGGAGGTCGACGAGCAGTACTTC.

The CDR3 DNA follows: TGCGCCAGCAGCCAAGATGAGACAGGGGGCTGGACCGGGGAGCTGTTTTTT. The encoded protein is CASSQDETGGWTGELFF. The chain links TRBV4-1 to TRBJ2-2; 10 bases map to TRBD1. Trimming at V came to 0 bases and at J to 5 bases, leaving 6 bases not matched to a gene. The CDR3 has 17 residues. Germline-derived CDR1 and CDR2 are MGHRA and YSYEKL.

In this sample, this clonotype turned up many times. V gene TRBV5-1 combines with J gene TRBJ1-4; D is undetermined. This CDR3 region has 12 residues. Trimming stripped 3 bases from V and 7 bases from J, with 7 bases between. Per the germline V gene, CDR1 is SGHRS and CDR2 is YFSETQ. CDR3 in DNA: TGCGCCAGCAGCTGGGAGGGTGAAAAACTGTTTTTT. Its translation is CASSWEGEKLFF.